The next 4 T cell receptor gamma chains were all read from a single sample in a study of Vδ1+ human thymocytes. Study-level points and caveats: Thymic TRG and TRD repertoires appeared highly polyclonal.

RNA was extracted from the cells and then reverse transcribed. Multiplex PCR used pooled V-gene forward primers and a constant-region reverse primer to amplify CDR3s. TCRdb reprocessed the multiplex PCR reads using CATT. Of 25,000 to 35,000 gamma-chain clones detected, roughly 20% appear once; the ten largest clones hold under 2%. These receptors are not linked to any known antigen. Sequenced sample: Vdelta1+ gamma-delta thymocytes from the thymus. Subset defined: FACS-sorted CD3+ TCRalphabeta- TCRVdelta1+ TCRVdelta2- thymocytes. The receptors were sampled from a boy under two years old who had congenital heart surgery.

The V gene is TRGV9, the J gene TRGJ1 or TRGJ2. This CDR3 is 14 amino acids long. Looked up from germline, CDR1 is GITISATS and CDR2 is ISYDGTV (reference sequence). V was pared by 1 base and J by 2 bases, with 5 bases of the junction left unmatched. The CDR3 region is CALWEVRYYYKKLF. CDR3 DNA sequence: TGTGCCTTGTGGGAGGTCCGGTATTATTATAAGAAACTCTTT.

To note about this clone: Other DNA sequences in this sample translate to the same CDR3. The rearrangement uses TRGV4 and TRGJ1 or TRGJ2. The CDR3 runs 13 residues. With 0 bases clipped from V and 5 bases from J, the junction kept 4 bases outside the gene matches. Germline lookup yields CDR1 EGSTGY and CDR2 YDSYTSSV. CDR3 amino acids: CATWDGTDYKKLF. CDR3 nucleotides: TGTGCCACCTGGGATGGGACAGATTATAAGAAACTCTTT.

As to this clone: A read error is possible here, since a much larger clone lies one base away. Other DNA sequences from this sample encode an identical CDR3 as well. The chain is built from TRGV5 and TRGJ1 or TRGJ2. Germline V gives CDR1 VINAFY, CDR2 YDVSNSKD. The CDR3 runs to 13 residues. Trimming at V came to 3 bases and at J to 1 base, leaving 3 bases not matched to a gene. The CDR3 DNA is TGTGCCACCTGGGACCGAAATTATTATAAGAAACTCTTT. This translates into CATWDRNYYKKLF.

The table lists this clone with a few counts. Other DNA sequences in the same sample also yield this CDR3. The chain joins TRGV9 to TRGJ1 or TRGJ2. J lost 0 bases, V lost 2 bases, and 4 bases had no gene match. Germline V CDR1 and CDR2: GITISATS, ISYDGTV (reference sequence). The CDR3 length is 14 residues. The CDR3 sequence: CALWEAENYYKKLF. The DNA of the CDR3 is TGTGCCTTGTGGGAGGCTGAGAATTATTATAAGAAACTCTTT.